The following is a T cell receptor beta chain sequence with its context. What it binds is unknown. With 6 bases removed from V and 13 bases from J, the gap between germline ends came to 15 bases. The CDR3 is 12 residues long. From germline, CDR1 is SEHNR and CDR2 FQNEAQ (reference sequence). The table came from immunoSEQ multiplex PCR; TCRdb's copy has only in-frame clones and leaves some out. The repertoire holds 1.6 million or so clones, with just under 99% as singletons. The sample originates from a study of shared clonotypes between healthy human individuals. Overall study findings and caveats: Between a few donors, naive CD4 clonotypes were shared at a level of about 5%. Donor scarcity curtailed the genetic and exposure-history diversity represented herein.

The J gene is TRBJ2-2, the V gene TRBV7-9, with D tentatively TRBD1 or TRBD2 (6 bases each). Input material: naive CD4+ T cells sorted from blood. Subset indicated: CD45RA+ positively selected. The sequence derives from a man under 40 in good health. The CDR3 loop reads CASRTSGAGLFF. CDR3 DNA sequence: TGTGCCAGCAGGACATCGGGGGCCGGGCTGTTTTTT.